The 14 T cell receptor beta chains given below trace back to one sample, sequenced in a study of T cell responses to AZD1222 COVID-19 vaccine. Assay: immunoSEQ multiplex PCR; the TCRdb copy retains only in-frame clones and omits some. The sample shows about 91,000 clones, about 90% of them seen only once. Sequences were derived from peripheral blood, sampled 28 days after the second AZD1222 dose. The source is an adult who received the AZD1222 COVID-19 vaccine.

The chain carries TRBV27 and TRBJ2-2, with TRBD2 matching over 7 bases. Germline CDR1 is MNHEY and CDR2 is SMNVEV (reference sequence). The CDR3 is 15 residues long. V was pared by 2 bases and J by 4 bases, with 4 bases of the junction left unmatched. This CDR3 is CASSLRRGFTGELFF. CDR3 DNA sequence: TGTGCCAGCAGTTTAAGGCGGGGGTTCACCGGGGAGCTGTTTTTT.

The rearrangement joins TRBV5-1 to TRBJ2-2; D call uncertain. With 1 base removed from V and 3 bases from J, the gap between germline ends came to 4 bases. The CDR3 spans 13 residues. Germline V gene data show CDR1 as SGHRS and CDR2 as YFSETQ. CDR3 loop: CASSLIYTGELFF. CDR3 bases: TGCGCCAGCAGCTTGATCTACACCGGGGAGCTGTTTTTT.

A word on this clone: At the DNA level, this CDR3 is encoded by other sequences in the same sample as well. This chain links TRBV9 with TRBJ1-1; D is unresolved. The CDR3 spans 14 residues. V was pared by 4 bases and J by 0 bases, with 10 bases between. Germline CDR1 is SGDLS and CDR2 is YYNGEE. CDR3 residues: CASSHGQLNTEAFF. CDR3 bases: TGTGCCAGCAGCCACGGGCAGCTGAACACTGAAGCTTTCTTT.

The J gene is TRBJ2-1, the V gene TRBV12-3 or TRBV12-4, with D unclear. CDR3 length equals 12 residues. V was trimmed by 1 base and J by 6 bases, leaving 4 bases between them. The CDR3: CASSLVGNEQFF. In DNA, the CDR3 is TGTGCCAGCAGTTTAGTGGGCAATGAGCAGTTCTTC.

This clone was observed a single time. It is unclear where the CDR3 begins or ends on the DNA, so no DNA is shown, and the CDR3 is as TCRdb lists it. The chain employs TRBV21-1 and TRBJ1-2; the listed D gene, TRBD1, was not tested against the DNA. TRBV21-1 is a pseudogene. The CDR3 region is 17 residues in length, termini included. CDR3 sequence reads: CASVGVGAGGGQNGYTF.

This chain uses TRBV11-2 with TRBJ1-1; no reliable D call. V was shortened by 1 base and J by 3 bases, with 6 bases between the two germline ends. Germline V CDR1 and CDR2: SGHAT, FQNNGV. This CDR3 contains 13 residues. CDR3 region: CASSLGLYTEAFF. CDR3 in DNA: TGTGCCAGCAGCTTAGGGTTATACACTGAAGCTTTCTTT.

The V and J genes are TRBV5-8 and TRBJ1-5; D might be TRBD1 (5 bases). This CDR3 region has 13 residues. Germline V gene sequence: CDR1 SGHTS, CDR2 YDEGEE. The germline V and J ends were trimmed by 3 bases and 7 bases, with 11 bases remaining between them. The CDR3 region has the DNA TGTGCCAGCAGCTCCAGGGTTCGGCAGCCCCAGCATTTT. Translation: CASSSRVRQPQHF.

The chain recombines TRBV28 with TRBJ1-3; no firm D call. V was clipped by 3 bases and J by 2 bases, with 11 bases between them. Germline loops: CDR1 MDHEN, CDR2 SYDVKM. The CDR3 sequence is 15 residues long. This CDR3 reads CASSFRRIPGNTIYF. As DNA, the CDR3 is TGTGCCAGCAGTTTTAGGAGAATCCCTGGAAACACCATATATTTT.

V gene TRBV2 combines with J gene TRBJ1-4; 9 nucleotides match TRBD1. The CDR3 runs 16 residues. The junction had 14 bases not matched to a gene; V was cut back by 10 bases and J by 5 bases. Germline lookup yields CDR1 SNHLY and CDR2 FYNNEI. This CDR3 reads CATSRGLQGANEKLFF. DNA of the CDR3: TGTGCCACCAGCAGGGGTCTACAGGGGGCAAATGAAAAACTGTTTTTT.

This sequence joins TRBV19 and TRBJ2-7, with 8 bases lining up with TRBD2. Germline loops: CDR1 LNHDA, CDR2 SQIVND (reference sequence). The CDR3 has 14 residues. With 9 bases clipped from V and 6 bases from J, the junction kept 13 bases outside the gene matches. CDR3 region: CASSVSGTSPEQYF. CDR3 nucleotide sequence: TGTGCCAGCAGTGTTAGCGGGACGAGCCCCGAGCAGTACTTC.

This clone was seen just once. The chain combines TRBV6-5 with TRBJ1-1; D unresolved. Between the trimmed V and J ends, which lost 6 bases and 1 base, there was a span of 9 bases. Germline V lookup: CDR1 MNHEY, CDR2 SVGAGI. The CDR3 runs 13 residues. Here the CDR3 DNA reads TGTGCCAGCAGACAGTCGGGGAACACTGAAGCTTTCTTT. This encodes CASRQSGNTEAFF.

The rearrangement joins TRBV4-1 to TRBJ2-1, with TRBD1 identical over 7 bases. The CDR3 loop spans 16 amino acids. CDR1 and CDR2 (germline): MGHRA, YSYEKL. Trimming took 3 bases from V and 7 from J; bases not matched to a gene: 12. The CDR3 loop is CASSQRTGLTRNEQFF. Here the CDR3 DNA reads TGCGCCAGCAGCCAGAGGACAGGCCTAACTAGAAATGAGCAGTTCTTC.

The rearrangement joins TRBV7-2 to TRBJ2-1; no clear D gene. The CDR3 runs 14 residues. Germline-derived CDR1 and CDR2 are SGHTA and FQGNSA. V was shortened by 1 base and J by 5 bases, with 9 bases between the two germline ends. The CDR3 here is CASSLGHYNNEQFF. CDR3 DNA sequence: TGTGCCAGCAGCTTAGGACACTATAACAATGAGCAGTTCTTC. The whole variable domain, filled in from reference TRBV7-2 and TRBJ2-1, reads GAGVSQSPSNKVTEKGKDVELRCDPISGHTALYWYRQSLGQGLEFLIYFQGNSAPDKSGLPSDRFSAERTGGSVSTLTIQRTQQEDSAVYLCASSLGHYNNEQFFGPGTRLTVL.

This chain joins TRBV6-5 and TRBJ2-7; no firm D call. Germline values: CDR1 MNHEY, CDR2 SVGAGI. The CDR3 extends over 14 amino acids. Trimming removed 0 bases from V and 3 bases from J, with 9 bases in between. CDR3 DNA: TGTGCCAGCAGTTACTCTAGACCAATCTACGAGCAGTACTTC. This encodes CASSYSRPIYEQYF.